A selection of T cell receptor beta chains follows, all from one sample in a study of identical twins. A single record per CDR3 protein comes from TCRdb applying MiXCR to the 5' RACE reads. The sample records approximately 410,000 distinct CDR3 sequences, less than 20% being singletons. Sequenced input: naive T cells sorted from blood. These TCRs come from a man aged 50 to 59 in good health. CDR3s include the opening cysteine and the closing phenylalanine or tryptophan. D genes are given only for firm matches. Only some rows state a clone size, as once, few, many or a class for expanded clones.

>TRBV4-1|few|TRBJ1-5|NA
TGCGCCAGCAGCCAAGGCCCACGTCAGCCCCAGCATTTT
CASSQGPRQPQHF
>TRBV7-6|NA|TRBJ2-7|TRBD1
TGTGCCAGCAGCAGCCGGGACAGGGGGTACGAGCAGTACTTC
CASSSRDRGYEQYF
>TRBV7-2|few|TRBJ2-1|TRBD2
TGTGCCAGCAGCCCAACCGGGACTAGCGGGAGTGAGCAGTTCTTC
CASSPTGTSGSEQFF
>TRBV6-2/TRBV6-3|NA|TRBJ1-2|TRBD1
TGTGCCAGCAGCCAGACAGGGCCCCTCGGGGGCTACACCTTC
CASSQTGPLGGYTF
>TRBV11-2|few|TRBJ2-7|NA
TGTGCCAGCAGCACGTCGCCAGGGGTCCGGGAGCAGTACTTC
CASSTSPGVREQYF
>TRBV12-3/TRBV12-4|many|TRBJ2-5|TRBD2
TGTGCCAGCAGCCGGACTAGCGGGAGAGGCCAAGAGACCCAGTACTTC
CASSRTSGRGQETQYF
>TRBV3-1|many|TRBJ2-3|NA
TGTGCCAGCAGCCAAGATCGGCCAGATACGCAGTATTTT
CASSQDRPDTQYF
>TRBV10-3|many|TRBJ2-2|TRBD1
TGTGCCATCAGGCAGGACAGGGGGCGCGACACCGGGGAGCTGTTTTTT
CAIRQDRGRDTGELFF
>TRBV5-1|NA|TRBJ1-1|TRBD1
TGCGCCAGCAGCTTGGCCGCCACGATCAGGGGGCGGCGCACTGAAGCTTTCTTT
CASSLAATIRGRRTEAFF
>TRBV20-1|few|TRBJ2-5|TRBD2
TGCAGTGCTAGAGGACCCGGACTAGCGGGGAGGGCGGAGACCCAGTACTTC
CSARGPGLAGRAETQYF
>TRBV20-1|NA|TRBJ2-1|NA
TGCAGTGCCCTACTACAGGGACTAATAAATGAGCAGTTCTTC
CSALLQGLINEQFF
>TRBV29-1|many|TRBJ2-1|NA
TGCAGCGTTGCAACTAGCACAGGGCAGTTCTTC
CSVATSTGQFF
>TRBV20-1|NA|TRBJ2-5|TRBD2
TGCAGTGCTAGATTTCCGGGACTAGCGGGCCAAGAGACCCAGTACTTC
CSARFPGLAGQETQYF
>TRBV7-9|NA|TRBJ2-2|NA
TGTGCCAGCAGCGTAACGGACAGAAGCACCGGGGAGCTGTTTTTT
CASSVTDRSTGELFF
>TRBV5-4|NA|TRBJ1-1|NA
TGTGCCAGCAGCTTGGCAGGGGCGGCTGAAGCTTTCTTT
CASSLAGAAEAFF
>TRBV6-1|many|TRBJ2-2|TRBD2
TGTGCCACGACTAGCGGGGTCACCGGGGAGCTGTTTTTT
CATTSGVTGELFF
>TRBV15|NA|TRBJ1-1|NA
TGTGCCACCAGCAGAGAGAACTGGGGACTCGGGGACACTGAAGCTTTCTTT
CATSRENWGLGDTEAFF
>TRBV19|many|TRBJ2-1|NA
TGTGCCAGTAGTATAGTAGTTTGGGGACGCTCCTACAATGAGCAGTTCTTC
CASSIVVWGRSYNEQFF
>TRBV4-2|many|TRBJ1-3|NA
TGTGCCAGCAGCCAAGGGTCTGGAACCTCTGGAAACACCATATATTTT
CASSQGSGTSGNTIYF
>TRBV7-8|few|TRBJ2-7|NA
TGTGCCAGCAGCTTAGCGGTTGCCGAGCAGTACTTC
CASSLAVAEQYF
>TRBV27|many|TRBJ2-1|NA
TGTGCCAGCAGTTTATCTGGGTTTGGCCGACACAATGAGCAGTTCTTC
CASSLSGFGRHNEQFF
>TRBV5-1|NA|TRBJ1-1|NA
TGCGCCAGCAGCCCCTCAACAGGGTCAGGCCTTGTGGAAGCTTTCTTT
CASSPSTGSGLVEAFF
>TRBV11-1|NA|TRBJ2-7|NA
TGTGCCAGCAGCTTCCCTTTGGCCTACGAGCAGTACTTC
CASSFPLAYEQYF
>TRBV6-2/TRBV6-3|NA|TRBJ1-1|NA
TGTGCCAGCAGTCCCACCACGGGGGGAGTTGACACTGAAGCTTTCTTT
CASSPTTGGVDTEAFF
>TRBV27|many|TRBJ2-1|TRBD2
TGTGCCAGCAGTACATCCCGGGGGGGTGAGCAGTTCTTC
CASSTSRGGEQFF
>TRBV5-1|NA|TRBJ2-7|TRBD1
TGCGCCAGCAGTCCTACTTCCGGGACAGGGGCCTACGAGCAGTACTTC
CASSPTSGTGAYEQYF
>TRBV20-1|many|TRBJ2-2|TRBD2
TGCAGTGCTAGACCGGCTAGGGTGGCGGGAGGAATCGGGGAGCTGTTTTTT
CSARPARVAGGIGELFF
>TRBV5-1|NA|TRBJ2-4|NA
TGCGCCAGCAGCTCTCCCGGGACCGGAGGGTTTCTAGCCAAAAACATTCAGTACTTC
CASSSPGTGGFLAKNIQYF
>TRBV12-3/TRBV12-4|many|TRBJ2-3|TRBD2
TGTGCCAGCAGTTTACTGGCGGGAGCAGATACGCAGTATTTT
CASSLLAGADTQYF
>TRBV5-1|few|TRBJ2-1|NA
TGCGCCAGCAGCTTGTCCACCGGGACTCTTAATGAGCAGTTCTTC
CASSLSTGTLNEQFF
>TRBV3-1|NA|TRBJ2-3|TRBD1
TGTGCCAGCAGCGACAGGGACACAGATACGCAGTATTTT
CASSDRDTDTQYF
>TRBV6-1|few|TRBJ2-3|TRBD2
TGTGCCAGCAGTATCGGACTAGCGGGCAACACAGATACGCAGTATTTT
CASSIGLAGNTDTQYF
>TRBV6-2/TRBV6-3|few|TRBJ2-7|NA
TGTGCCAGCAGTTACTTGAGCTCCTACGAGCAGTACTTC
CASSYLSSYEQYF
>TRBV20-1|few|TRBJ1-5|NA
TGCAGTGCTAGAGATTTTCGTTTTAGCAATCAGCCCCAGCATTTT
CSARDFRFSNQPQHF